This T cell receptor (beta chain) was sequenced in a study of blood T cells in healthy people across ages. This CDR3 is 15 amino acids long. Germline V gene data show CDR1 as LGHNA and CDR2 as YNFKEQ. After removal of 1 base from V and 2 bases from J, the junction contained 4 bases not matched to a gene. The use of a sample-barcoded 5' primer and a J-beta primer mix characterized a second PCR of roughly 6 to 11 cycles. From each sample, at least 2.5 million paired-end reads containing CDR3 were obtained. MiXCR was run by TCRdb on the 5' RACE reads, yielding one entry per CDR3 protein. Among 750,000 to 950,000 distinct CDR3 sequences listed, roughly 24% were seen once. The sample was also linked to a second study, of T cells of mothers and their children.

J is TRBJ2-7 and V is TRBV4-2; the match to TRBD2 covers 8 bases. The sequencing sample was made of blood. This TCR was sampled from a boy aged 5-17 years in good health. CDR3 DNA: TGTGCCAGCAGCCAAGTCCGGGGGGGCGCCTACGAGCAGTACTTC. It encodes CASSQVRGGAYEQYF.